What follows are 22 T cell receptor beta chains derived from one specimen sequenced in a study of human T cells and chemical hapten exposure. One entry per CDR3 protein results from TCRdb running MiXCR on the RACE reads. The data contain about 350,000 distinct CDR3 sequences, roughly 6% of them singletons. Regarding time point: pre-sensitization, week 0. This sample's treatment: therapeutic diphenylcyclopropenone sensitization with weekly scalp DPC. The input for sequencing was whole blood, taken in connection with sensitization to the hapten diphenylcyclopropenone (DPC). These receptors were taken from a woman aged 18-29 years with alopecia areata. Some clones in this sample may be carry-over from other donors' samples.

The chain couples TRBV4-1 to TRBJ2-3; D uncertain. The CDR3 contains 13 residues. Germline CDR1 is MGHRA and CDR2 is YSYEKL. The V and J ends lost 0 bases and 8 bases respectively, with 9 bases between them. CDR3 sequence: CASSQDRWGTQYF. As DNA, the CDR3 is TGCGCCAGCAGCCAAGACAGATGGGGTACGCAGTATTTT.

This clonotype was detected ten times or more. V is TRBV29-1 and J is TRBJ2-3; 10 positions match TRBD1. J was trimmed by 5 bases and V by 6 bases; bases with no gene match: 8. The germline CDR1 and CDR2 sequences are SQVTM and ANQGSEA. This CDR3 is 14 amino acids long. The CDR3 spells CSVPKGQGRDTQYF. The CDR3 DNA follows: TGCAGCGTCCCGAAGGGACAGGGGAGAGATACGCAGTATTTT.

At least ten counts were recorded for this clonotype. The chain recombines TRBV6-2 or TRBV6-3 with TRBJ1-5, with TRBD1 matching 8 bases. Germline V gene sequence: CDR1 MNHEY, CDR2 SVGEGT. The CDR3 has 12 residues. V was clipped by 7 bases and J by 7 bases; unmatched bases: 3. The CDR3 region has the DNA TGTGCCAGCAATAACAGGGGGCAGCCCCAGCATTTT. Its protein product is CASNNRGQPQHF.

This clonotype came up many times. The gene calls are TRBV4-2 and TRBJ2-3, with D possibly matching TRBD2 (5 bases). Germline CDR1 and CDR2: LGHNA and YNFKEQ. The CDR3 length is 14 residues. Trimming left V 0 bases short and J 6 bases short, with 10 bases between. The DNA for the CDR3 is TGTGCCAGCAGCCAAGATGAGGGCCCCGATACGCAGTATTTT. Translating it yields CASSQDEGPDTQYF.

This clonotype was detected only a few times. This CDR3 reads CASSLEGGGPYNEQFF. The CDR3, as DNA: TGTGCCAGCAGCTTAGAAGGGGGGGGACCCTACAATGAGCAGTTCTTC. The rearrangement links TRBV13 to TRBJ2-1; D perhaps matches TRBD2 (7 bases). CDR3 length equals 16 residues. In germline, CDR1 is PRHDT, CDR2 FYEKMQ (reference sequence). V dropped 1 base and J dropped 2 bases, with 12 bases sitting between them.

The table lists this clonotype with many counts. This chain connects TRBV7-9 to TRBJ1-5, with unresolved D. The V end lost 4 bases, the J end lost 0 bases, and 7 bases lay between the germline ends. The germline V gene has CDR1 SEHNR and CDR2 FQNEAQ (reference sequence). This CDR3 is 14 amino acids long. CDR3 sequence: CASSWGVSNQPQHF. DNA for the CDR3: TGTGCCAGCAGCTGGGGAGTTAGCAATCAGCCCCAGCATTTT.

This clonotype was found many times. This chain connects TRBV6-2 or TRBV6-3 to TRBJ1-5; the D is unclear. CDR1 and CDR2 from the germline V gene are MNHEY and SVGEGT. V dropped 7 bases and J dropped 0 bases, with 22 bases sitting between them. The CDR3 totals 18 residues. This CDR3 is CASTPSLNLRSSNQPQHF. The DNA for the CDR3 is TGTGCCAGCACCCCGTCTCTAAACTTGAGGAGTAGCAATCAGCCCCAGCATTTT.

This sequence joins TRBV28 and TRBJ1-6, with D possibly being TRBD1 (6 bases). The V gene's germline CDR1 is MDHEN and CDR2 SYDVKM. This CDR3 has 15 residues. V shed 6 bases and J shed 4 bases, with 13 bases lying between them. The CDR3 here is CASRKQGEYNSPLHF. The DNA of the CDR3 is TGTGCCAGCAGGAAACAGGGTGAATATAATTCACCCCTCCACTTT.

This clonotype was seen at least ten times. The rearrangement joins TRBV14 to TRBJ2-3; TRBD2 matches at 8 bases. The CDR3 consists of 18 residues. V lost 0 bases and J lost 4; bases outside the gene matches: 12. Per the germline V gene, CDR1 is SGHDN and CDR2 is FVKESK. In nucleotides, the CDR3 is TGTGCCAGCAGCCAAGATTTGACGGGGGGGGCTCAGGCAGATACGCAGTATTTT. This sequence encodes CASSQDLTGGAQADTQYF.

This clonotype has more than one count but fewer than ten. This rearrangement joins TRBV7-2 to TRBJ1-4; possibly TRBD1 for D (5 bases). Germline CDR1 and CDR2: SGHTA and FQGNSA. Trimming stripped 2 bases from V and 6 bases from J, with 13 bases between. This CDR3 is built from 15 residues. CDR3 region: CASSLSAGSYEKLFF. In DNA form, the CDR3 reads TGTGCCAGCAGCTTATCGGCAGGGTCGTATGAAAAACTGTTTTTT.

This clonotype was detected only a few times. The chain links TRBV20-1 to TRBJ2-7; D possibly corresponds to TRBD2 (6 bases). Germline loops: CDR1 DFQATT, CDR2 SNEGSKA (reference sequence). The CDR3 is 15 amino acids. V dropped 3 bases and J dropped 6 bases, with 21 bases sitting between them. In nucleotides, the CDR3 is TGCAGTGCTAGGAGGCGGGGAAAAGGGCCTGGCGAGCAGTACTTC. Translating it yields CSARRRGKGPGEQYF.

CDR3 amino acids: CASSETTGRAQPQHF. CDR3 nucleotide sequence: TGTGCCAGCAGTGAAACAACAGGGAGGGCTCAGCCCCAGCATTTT. V gene TRBV2 combines with J gene TRBJ1-5; D possibly corresponds to TRBD1 (6 bases). Trimming took 2 bases from V and 6 from J, leaving 14 bases between them. From germline, CDR1 is SNHLY and CDR2 FYNNEI. The CDR3 totals 15 residues.

This clonotype showed up many times. The chain carries TRBV18 and TRBJ1-4; D ambiguous. This CDR3 has 16 residues. Germline CDR1 reads KGHSH; CDR2 reads LQKENI. Trimming removed 0 bases at V and 5 bases at J, with 13 bases between. The CDR3 region has the DNA TGTGCCAGCTCACCACCGGTACGGACTCTAAATGAAAAACTGTTTTTT. Protein product: CASSPPVRTLNEKLFF.

This clonotype has ten or more counts. The chain is built from TRBV12-3 or TRBV12-4 and TRBJ1-5; D ambiguous. Trimming stripped 2 bases from V and 7 bases from J, with 15 bases between. The CDR3 runs 15 residues. The chain's CDR3 is CASSLNLGVGQPQHF. In nucleotides, the CDR3 is TGTGCCAGCAGTTTAAATTTAGGCGTTGGCCAGCCCCAGCATTTT.

This clonotype was recorded many times. This chain connects TRBV4-3 to TRBJ1-2; perhaps TRBD1 as D (6 bases). The CDR3 runs to 14 residues. Trimming pared 0 bases from V and 3 bases from J, leaving 8 bases between. Germline CDR1 reads LGHNA; CDR2 reads YSLEER. The CDR3, as DNA: TGCGCCAGCAGCCAAGAACAGGGCTACTATGGCTACACCTTC. The encoded protein is CASSQEQGYYGYTF.

The V and J genes are TRBV2 and TRBJ2-3; TRBD2 matches 12 bases. The CDR3 extends over 15 amino acids. V lost 6 bases and J lost 3; bases outside the gene matches: 4. The V gene's germline CDR1 is SNHLY and CDR2 FYNNEI. CDR3 in DNA: TGTGCCAGCAGGCCGACTAGCGGGGGAACAGATACGCAGTATTTT. It encodes CASRPTSGGTDTQYF.

The gene calls are TRBV6-6 and TRBJ2-3, with 12 positions matching TRBD2. Germline loops: CDR1 MNHNY, CDR2 SVGAGI (reference sequence). The V segment lost 2 bases and the J segment 2 bases; nucleotides outside the gene matches: 5. The CDR3 spans 17 residues. CDR3 amino acids: CASSYPGLAGNTDTQYF. CDR3 DNA sequence: TGTGCCAGCAGTTACCCGGGACTAGCGGGTAACACAGATACGCAGTATTTT.

This clonotype has a handful of counts. This chain connects TRBV27 to TRBJ1-2; D perhaps matches TRBD1 (6 bases). With 5 bases removed from V and 3 bases from J, the gap between germline ends came to 13 bases. From germline, CDR1 is MNHEY and CDR2 SMNVEV (reference sequence). The CDR3 is made up of 14 amino acids. The CDR3 loop is CASSPGTSYYGYTF. DNA for the CDR3: TGTGCCAGCAGTCCGGGGACATCCTACTATGGCTACACCTTC.

The sample holds many counts of this clonotype. The chain joins TRBV18 to TRBJ2-3; D ambiguous. Trimming removed 7 bases from V and 6 bases from J, with 5 bases in between. The length of the CDR3 is 10 residues. Germline V CDR1 and CDR2: KGHSH, LQKENI. CDR3 nucleotides: TGTGCCAGCTTCTCTGATACGCAGTATTTT. This translates into CASFSDTQYF.

This clonotype has at least ten counts. V is TRBV27 and J is TRBJ1-6; 7 nucleotides line up with TRBD1. The trim removed 6 bases at V and 11 bases at J, leaving 16 bases unmatched. Germline values: CDR1 MNHEY, CDR2 SMNVEV (reference sequence). The CDR3 consists of 16 residues. The DNA for the CDR3 is TGTGCCAGCAGAGGTCATACCGGGACAGTCGAACCACCCCTCCACTTT. Protein product: CASRGHTGTVEPPLHF.

The chain is built from TRBV6-5 and TRBJ2-7; D possibly uses TRBD1 or TRBD2 (5 bases each). The CDR3 is made up of 12 amino acids. Germline V lookup: CDR1 MNHEY, CDR2 SVGAGI. With 6 bases removed from V and 12 bases from J, the gap between germline ends came to 18 bases. The CDR3 is CASSPRWGRRYF. CDR3 nucleotide sequence: TGTGCCAGCAGCCCACGGTGGGGACGGAGGTACTTC.

This clonotype occurred many times. V usage is TRBV20-1 and J usage is TRBJ1-4; D remains ambiguous. The ends were cut back, 8 bases at V and 0 bases at J, with 16 bases in the middle. Per the germline V gene, CDR1 is DFQATT and CDR2 is SNEGSKA (reference sequence). This CDR3 region has 15 residues. The CDR3: CSHKDPRATNEKLFF. The CDR3 DNA is TGCAGTCACAAGGACCCTCGAGCAACTAATGAAAAACTGTTTTTT.